A single sample is the source of the 7 T cell receptor beta chains below, sequenced in a study of CXCR3-negative and CXCR3-positive naive CD8 T cells. Overall study findings and caveats: More hydrophobic TRB CDR3s occurred in CXCR3-positive than in CXCR3-negative naive cells.

No antigen is known for these receptors. Researchers prepared the TRB cDNA libraries using 5' RACE with UMI labels. After re-calling the 5' RACE reads, TCRdb lists one entry per CDR3 protein, DNA absent. The listing records more than 80,000 distinct CDR3 sequences. Input material: naive CXCR3+ CD8+ T cells from blood. Subset defined: CD45RO-CCR7+CD27+CD95- naive CD8+ T cells expressing CXCR3 (TNR3+). These receptors all stem from a human donor in good health. Some clones in this sample may be carry-over from other donors' samples.

J is TRBJ1-1 and V is TRBV7-8; TCRdb's D call of TRBD1 is untestable without DNA. CDR1 SGHVS and CDR2 FQNEAQ come from the germline V gene. This CDR3 has 16 residues. The CDR3 is CASTSGTGALNTEAFF.

This chain connects TRBV5-4 to TRBJ1-1; TCRdb's assignment of TRBD1 cannot be checked, as there is no DNA. The CDR3 runs to 14 residues. Germline V gene lookup returns CDR1 SGHNT and CDR2 YYREEE (reference sequence). This chain's CDR3 is CASSLDREPSSAFF.

The chain has TRBV9 and TRBJ1-1; TCRdb's D call of TRBD1 is untestable without DNA. Germline V CDR1 and CDR2: SGDLS, YYNGEE. This CDR3 region has 18 residues. The CDR3 loop reads CASSVASGWGQTNTEAFF. The whole variable domain, remainder taken from reference TRBV9 and TRBJ1-1, is DSGVTQTPKHLITATGQRVTLRCSPRSGDLSVYWYQQSLDQGLQFLIQYYNGEERAKGNILERFSAQQFPDLHSELNLSSLELGDSALYFCASSVASGWGQTNTEAFFGQGTRLTVV.

The chain joins TRBV30 to TRBJ2-7; without DNA, the TCRdb call of TRBD2 cannot be checked. The CDR3 spans 13 residues. Germline-derived CDR1 and CDR2 are GTSNPN and SVGIG (reference sequence). CDR3 region: CARSVGPDVEQYF.

The gene calls are TRBV28 and TRBJ2-5. The germline gives CDR1 MDHEN, CDR2 SYDVKM. There are 15 residues in the CDR3. The CDR3 loop reads CASSLVLSFQETQYF.

This chain links TRBV29-1 with TRBJ2-7; the D gene TCRdb calls, TRBD2, cannot be checked with no DNA. Looked up from germline, CDR1 is SQVTM and CDR2 is ANQGSEA. The CDR3 is 13 residues long. The chain's CDR3 is CSVGWSSGYEQYF.

This chain connects TRBV6-6 to TRBJ2-1; lacking DNA, the TRBD2 call made by TCRdb goes unchecked. This CDR3 region has 15 residues. Germline CDR1 is MNHNY and CDR2 is SVGAGI (reference sequence). CDR3 amino acids: CASSPTSGKINEQFF.